What follows is one TCR beta chain and its context. Its antigen is not known. It was approximately 10 milliliters of peripheral blood that were drawn from each donor. This entry is derived from a study of blood T cells in healthy people across ages. CDR3 size: 16 residues. Looked up from germline, CDR1 is KGHSH and CDR2 is LQKENI. Deletions cut 5 bases from V and 5 bases from J, with 21 bases between. Through a sample-barcoded 5' primer and a J-beta primer mix, a second PCR was run for roughly 7 to 12 cycles. TCRdb reprocessed the 5' RACE reads via MiXCR and lists one record per CDR3 protein. The sample holds 800,000 or so distinct CDR3 sequences; about 25% are singletons and the top ten take approximately 3.7%. Whole-study findings and limits: Diversity of TCR beta per million T cells declined in a roughly linear way with age.

These same data were also listed under a study on T cells of mothers and their children.

The chain couples TRBV18 to TRBJ1-1; maybe TRBD1 (6 bases). Sequencing used blood. This clonotype was sampled from a boy younger than 18 in good health. The DNA of the CDR3 is TGTGCCAGCTCATCCCTAGGGAGGGGGGCGAGAACTGAAGCTTTCTTT. Protein sequence: CASSSLGRGARTEAFF. Supplemented by reference TRBV18 and TRBJ1-1, the full variable domain reads NAGVMQNPRHLVRRRGQEARLRCSPMKGHSHVYWYRQLPEEGLKFMVYLQKENIIDESGMPKERFSAEFPKEGPSILRIQQVVRGDSAAYFCASSSLGRGARTEAFFGQGTRLTVV.